These 30 T cell receptor beta chains originate from one sample sequenced in a study of T cell repertoires in cytomegalovirus infection. One entry per CDR3 protein, called by TCRdb with MiXCR from the reads. The sample has some 250,000 distinct CDR3 sequences; 9.1% are singletons. What was sequenced was PBMCs. The receptors were gathered from a human donor in good health (CMV status not recorded). Some clones in this sample may be carry-over from other donors' samples.

This chain connects TRBV20-1 to TRBJ2-2, with 8 nucleotides matching TRBD2. The CDR3 covers 13 residues. Germline V lookup: CDR1 DFQATT, CDR2 SNEGSKA (reference sequence). Trimming at V came to 5 bases and at J to 6 bases, leaving 5 bases not matched to a gene. For the CDR3, the DNA is TGCAGTGCTTCCGGGACTAGTTCCGGGGAGCTGTTTTTT. Translated, it gives CSASGTSSGELFF.

The chain joins TRBV10-3 to TRBJ2-7, with TRBD1 matching 7 bases. The germline gives CDR1 ENHRY, CDR2 SYGVKD. CDR3 length: 14 residues. V shed 3 bases, J shed 1 base, and the junction held 3 bases outside the gene matches. The CDR3 sequence: CAISDPGQSYEQYF. The CDR3 DNA sequence: TGTGCCATCAGTGATCCGGGACAGTCCTACGAGCAGTACTTC.

This clonotype was seen repeatedly, ten times or more. V usage is TRBV20-1 and J usage is TRBJ2-4; 7 bases line up with TRBD2. The V and J ends lost 3 bases and 6 bases, in that order; junction bases with no gene match: 8. CDR3 size: 14 residues. CDR1 and CDR2 from the germline V gene are DFQATT and SNEGSKA (reference sequence). The CDR3, as DNA: TGCAGTGCTAGCCTCGGACTAGATTCAAACATTCAGTACTTC. It specifies CSASLGLDSNIQYF.

This clonotype was counted at least ten times. The chain carries TRBV6-1 and TRBJ2-7, with a weak D call TRBD1 (6 bases). This CDR3 is built from 15 residues. V shed 2 bases and J shed 1 base, with 12 bases lying between them. CDR1 is MNHNS, CDR2 SASEGT, per germline. The CDR3 here is CASSESTGLSYEQYF. CDR3 in DNA: TGTGCCAGCAGTGAATCCACAGGGTTATCCTACGAGCAGTACTTC.

In this sample, this clonotype turned up many times. CDR3 region: CASREASGRSTDTQYF. Written as DNA, the CDR3 is TGTGCCAGCAGGGAGGCTAGCGGGAGGTCCACAGATACGCAGTATTTT. The chain has TRBV6-1 and TRBJ2-3; 11 nucleotides line up with TRBD2. With V trimmed by 6 bases and J by 2 bases, 7 bases remained unmatched. The CDR3 spans 16 residues. Per germline, CDR1 MNHNS and CDR2 SASEGT.

This clonotype was picked up a small number of times. V usage is TRBV20-1 and J usage is TRBJ1-1, with D possibly TRBD1 on 6 matching bases. Germline V gives CDR1 DFQATT, CDR2 SNEGSKA (reference sequence). This CDR3 has 14 residues. Trimming removed 0 bases from V and 0 bases from J, with 8 bases in between. The CDR3 spells CSARERDMNTEAFF. The CDR3 DNA follows: TGCAGTGCTAGAGAAAGGGACATGAACACTGAAGCTTTCTTT.

This clonotype occurred a few times. The chain combines TRBV5-1 with TRBJ2-2; the D is unclear. The CDR3 spans 15 residues. In germline, CDR1 is SGHRS, CDR2 YFSETQ. V lost 0 bases to trimming and J lost 4 bases, with 10 bases between them. This chain's CDR3 is CASSLGHLGTGELFF. The CDR3 DNA reads TGCGCCAGCAGCTTGGGGCACTTGGGCACCGGGGAGCTGTTTTTT.

This clonotype was seen more than once but under ten times. The chain links TRBV19 to TRBJ2-1; TRBD2 aligns across 12 bases. Looked up from germline, CDR1 is LNHDA and CDR2 is SQIVND (reference sequence). CDR3 length: 18 amino acids. V lost 2 bases, J lost 10 bases, and 15 bases stayed unmatched. CDR3 amino acids: CASSIWTSGNQPKGEQFF. CDR3 nucleotide sequence: TGTGCCAGTAGTATATGGACTAGCGGGAATCAACCCAAGGGGGAGCAGTTCTTC.

This chain links TRBV12-3 or TRBV12-4 with TRBJ2-1; TRBD1 aligns across 11 bases. V trimming: 6 bases; J trimming: 4 bases; junction bases outside the gene matches: 8. This CDR3 region has 16 residues. CDR3 region: CASRRTGGLEYNEQFF. Written as DNA, the CDR3 is TGTGCCAGCAGGAGGACAGGGGGCCTAGAGTACAATGAGCAGTTCTTC.

The table lists this clonotype with many counts. The chain carries TRBV7-8 and TRBJ2-5; 9 nucleotides agree with TRBD1. Germline V gives CDR1 SGHVS, CDR2 FQNEAQ. Trimming at V came to 4 bases and at J to 4 bases, leaving 7 bases not matched to a gene. This CDR3 region has 15 residues. Here the CDR3 DNA reads TGTGCCAGCAGCTCAGGCCGGGACAGGGCAGAGACCCAGTACTTC. It translates to CASSSGRDRAETQYF.

This clonotype was picked up many times. The chain couples TRBV7-2 to TRBJ2-7, with D unresolved. Per germline, CDR1 SGHTA and CDR2 FQGNSA. This CDR3 spans 15 amino acids. The ends were cut back, 3 bases at V and 3 bases at J, with 15 bases in the middle. The CDR3 nucleotides read TGTGCCAGCAGCTTGGCCGGGTCTTCCAACTACGAGCAGTACTTC. This sequence encodes CASSLAGSSNYEQYF. Full variable domain (outside the CDR3, taken from reference TRBV7-2 and TRBJ2-7): GAGVSQSPSNKVTEKGKDVELRCDPISGHTALYWYRQSLGQGLEFLIYFQGNSAPDKSGLPSDRFSAERTGGSVSTLTIQRTQQEDSAVYLCASSLAGSSNYEQYFGPGTRLTVT.

This clonotype was picked up many times. This sequence joins TRBV11-3 and TRBJ2-7; 10 bases map to TRBD2. CDR3 length: 14 amino acids. V lost 2 bases and J lost 5; bases outside the gene matches: 3. Germline lookup yields CDR1 SGHNT and CDR2 YENEEA. The CDR3 DNA is TGTGCCAGCAGCTTAAGCGGGAGGGCCGACGAGCAGTACTTC. This gives the protein CASSLSGRADEQYF.

This clonotype was observed a few times. J is TRBJ1-4 and V is TRBV6-2 or TRBV6-3, with D uncertain. The CDR3 consists of 15 residues. Trimming removed 0 bases from V and 6 bases from J, with 11 bases in between. Germline V gives CDR1 MNHEY, CDR2 SVGEGT. The CDR3 is CASSYSARRDEKLFF. The CDR3 nucleotides read TGTGCCAGCAGTTACTCCGCCCGCCGGGATGAAAAACTGTTTTTT.

Ten or more counts support this clonotype. V usage is TRBV27 and J usage is TRBJ2-1; 7 bases align to TRBD1. Germline CDR1 MNHEY, CDR2 SMNVEV (reference sequence). This CDR3 is built from 16 residues. V lost 6 bases to trimming and J lost 4 bases; unmatched junction nucleotides: 12. The CDR3 nucleotides are TGTGCCAGCAGCCATAGGACGGGACAGCCTTACAATGAGCAGTTCTTC. Translated, it gives CASSHRTGQPYNEQFF.

This clonotype occurred a few times. The rearrangement links TRBV29-1 to TRBJ1-5; 8 nucleotides line up with TRBD1. Germline CDR1 is SQVTM and CDR2 is ANQGSEA. The CDR3 loop spans 13 amino acids. V trimming: 7 bases; J trimming: 7 bases; junction bases outside the gene matches: 9. CDR3 DNA sequence: TGCAGCGCCTCGACAGGGGTTGAACAGCCCCAGCATTTT. It codes for CSASTGVEQPQHF.

With respect to this clonotype: One junction end does not reproduce the germline sequence, and a read error may be involved. The genes are TRBV7-7 and TRBJ2-1; 12 bases are a match to TRBD2. The CDR3 runs 14 residues. Germline V gives CDR1 SSHAT, CDR2 FNYEAQ (reference sequence). The DNA of the CDR3 is TGTGCTAGCAGCTTGACTAGCGGGAGTGATGAGCAGTTCTTC. Its translation: CASSLTSGSDEQFF.

This clonotype has at least ten counts. The chain has TRBV7-2 and TRBJ1-5; no definite D call. Between the trimmed V and J ends, which lost 10 bases and 3 bases, there was a span of 13 bases. There are 13 residues in the CDR3. The germline gives CDR1 SGHTA, CDR2 FQGNSA. The CDR3 spells CATAGGYNQPQHF. The DNA for the CDR3 is TGTGCCACTGCTGGAGGCTACAATCAGCCCCAGCATTTT.

This clonotype was recorded many times. The rearrangement links TRBV7-9 to TRBJ1-1; D might be TRBD1 (6 bases). The germline CDR1 and CDR2 sequences are SEHNR and FQNEAQ (reference sequence). V lost 6 bases to trimming and J lost 2 bases, with 16 bases between them. The CDR3 is made up of 15 amino acids. The CDR3 loop reads CASSSWTAENTEAFF. The CDR3 bases are TGTGCCAGCAGTTCCTGGACAGCGGAAAACACTGAAGCTTTCTTT. The full variable domain, its missing parts supplied by reference TRBV7-9 and TRBJ1-1, is DTGVSQNPRHKITKRGQNVTFRCDPISEHNRLYWYRQTLGQGPEFLTYFQNEAQLEKSRLLSDRFSAERPKGSFSTLEIQRTEQGDSAMYLCASSSWTAENTEAFFGQGTRLTVV.

This clonotype was recorded many times. The genes are TRBV25-1 and TRBJ1-6; the D gene is possibly TRBD1 (5 bases). This CDR3 is built from 16 residues. Trimming pared 4 bases from V and 8 bases from J, leaving 18 bases between. Germline V CDR1 and CDR2: MGHDK, SYGVNS. CDR3 residues: CASSAPYGTLDSPLHF. The DNA for the CDR3 is TGTGCCAGCAGTGCTCCCTATGGGACGCTAGATTCACCCCTCCACTTT.

This clonotype came up many times. This sequence joins TRBV7-6 and TRBJ1-3; no firm D call. The CDR3 is made up of 15 amino acids. Germline assignment: CDR1 SGHVS and CDR2 FNYEAQ. Trimming removed 5 bases from V and 0 bases from J, with 11 bases in between. As DNA, the CDR3 is TGTGCCAGCAGCAGAACCGGTGGCTCTGGAAACACCATATATTTT. Its translation is CASSRTGGSGNTIYF.

This clonotype was seen a few times. One junction end disagrees with the germline gene, perhaps due to a read error. V is TRBV7-7 and J is TRBJ2-1; D possibly matches TRBD1 or TRBD2 (5 bases each). The CDR3 extends over 14 amino acids. CDR1 is SSHAT, CDR2 FNYEAQ, per germline (reference sequence). Here the CDR3 reads CASSSGPGEYEQFF. The CDR3 DNA is TGTGCTAGCAGCTCGGGGCCCGGGGAGTATGAGCAGTTCTTC.

Remarks on this clonotype: This may arise from a read error, as a much more abundant clone is one base away. This rearrangement joins TRBV7-2 to TRBJ2-3, with D perhaps assigned TRBD1 or TRBD2 (5 bases each). With 5 bases removed from V and 2 bases from J, the gap between germline ends came to 14 bases. Germline values: CDR1 SGHTA, CDR2 FQGNSA. CDR3 length: 15 residues. CDR3 coding DNA: TGTGCCAGCAGCATTAGTGTGGGGGTCACAGATACGCAGTATTTT. This gives the protein CASSISVGVTDTQYF.

CDR3 loop: CASGRDASYEQYF. The CDR3 region has the DNA TGTGCCAGCGGTCGGGACGCCTCCTACGAGCAGTACTTC. J is TRBJ2-7 and V is TRBV5-4; perhaps D is TRBD1 or TRBD2 (5 bases each). This CDR3 has 13 amino acids. The V end lost 7 bases, the J end lost 0 bases, and 11 bases lay between the germline ends. CDR1 is SGHNT and CDR2 is YYREEE in the germline V gene (reference sequence).

This clonotype was seen repeatedly, ten times or more. V and J are TRBV28 and TRBJ1-1; tentative D call: TRBD1 (6 bases). This CDR3 comprises 15 residues. Germline CDR1 and CDR2: MDHEN and SYDVKM. V lost 2 bases, J lost 5 bases, and 15 bases lay in between. CDR3 region: CASSLGQGFRTEAFF. The CDR3 DNA reads TGTGCCAGCAGTTTAGGCCAGGGGTTTCGAACTGAAGCTTTCTTT.

This clonotype was picked up many times. This chain links TRBV7-2 with TRBJ2-7; 8 bases are a match to TRBD1. The junction had 10 bases not matched to a gene; V was cut back by 2 bases and J by 1 base. The CDR3 contains 17 residues. Germline lookup yields CDR1 SGHTA and CDR2 FQGNSA. CDR3 sequence reads: CASSLYGTGGPSYEQYF. The CDR3 DNA is TGTGCCAGCAGCTTATATGGGACAGGAGGGCCTTCCTACGAGCAGTACTTC.

This clonotype has ten or more counts. The chain couples TRBV7-2 to TRBJ1-1, with 9 bases aligning to TRBD1. The J segment lost 0 bases and the V segment lost 3 bases, leaving 5 bases of the junction unmatched. This CDR3 has 16 amino acids. In germline, CDR1 is SGHTA, CDR2 FQGNSA. The DNA for the CDR3 is TGTGCCAGCAGCTTTCACAGGGACAGGGTGAACACTGAAGCTTTCTTT. It yields the protein CASSFHRDRVNTEAFF.

This clonotype was found many times. J is TRBJ2-3 and V is TRBV7-8, with D possibly matching TRBD2 (6 bases). Germline V CDR1 and CDR2: SGHVS, FQNEAQ. V dropped 5 bases and J dropped 0 bases, with 15 bases sitting between them. CDR3 length: 16 residues. CDR3 sequence: CASSILGGSSTDTQYF. In DNA form, the CDR3 reads TGTGCCAGCAGCATACTCGGAGGGAGTAGCACAGATACGCAGTATTTT.

This clonotype was seen at least ten times. The CDR3 here is CASSSTGTGRGGYTF. As DNA, the CDR3 is TGTGCCAGCAGTTCCACCGGGACAGGACGGGGGGGCTACACCTTC. This chain uses TRBV28 with TRBJ1-2, with 8 nucleotides matching TRBD1. The CDR3 is 15 amino acids. Germline CDR1 is MDHEN and CDR2 is SYDVKM. The junction had 12 bases not matched to a gene; V was cut back by 4 bases and J by 8 bases.

This clonotype occurred many times. This chain connects TRBV2 to TRBJ2-5, with 11 bases fitting TRBD1. V lost 5 bases to trimming and J lost 5 bases; unmatched junction nucleotides: 10. The CDR3 loop spans 16 amino acids. The germline CDR1 and CDR2 sequences are SNHLY and FYNNEI. The CDR3 region is CASSPGQGAPHETQYF. In DNA, the CDR3 is TGTGCCAGCAGTCCTGGACAGGGGGCACCTCATGAGACCCAGTACTTC.

This chain connects TRBV12-3 or TRBV12-4 to TRBJ2-1; 12 positions agree with TRBD2. Unmatched junction bases numbered 5, after V lost 5 bases and J lost 0 bases. The CDR3 runs 17 residues. DNA of the CDR3: TGTGCCAGCAGTATCGGACTAGCGGGACGCTCCTACAATGAGCAGTTCTTC. This encodes CASSIGLAGRSYNEQFF.